These T cell receptor beta chains were read from a single sample in a study of T-cell reconstitution after alpha-beta-depleted transplantation in children. In TCRdb, the PCR reads were re-called with MiXCR into one record per CDR3 protein. The profile shows 100,000 or so distinct CDR3 sequences, roughly a sixth of them singletons. This specimen was PBMCs, mostly from graft donor cells, taken 180 days after TCRalphabeta/CD19-depleted stem cell transplant. These receptors came from a male patient aged 2 to 10 who had a stem cell transplant for acute lymphoblastic leukemia, so the T cells may come from the graft donor. CDR3s leave out the opening cysteine and the closing phenylalanine or tryptophan. Clone size is not always given. Where it is, it says once, few, many or a class for expanded clones.

V: TRBV20-1; J: TRBJ2-3; size: many; CDR3: SARGVERTDTQY
V: TRBV20-1; J: TRBJ2-1; size: -; CDR3: SARLTSGGANEQF
V: TRBV20-1; J: TRBJ1-1; size: few; CDR3: SARGTGGIPEAF
V: TRBV7-2; J: TRBJ2-5; size: few; CDR3: ASTSRRESTHQETQY
V: TRBV6-1; J: TRBJ1-1; size: -; CDR3: ASYSRVLAF
V: TRBV20-1; J: TRBJ2-2; size: many; CDR3: GYRGTGELF
V: TRBV7-8; J: TRBJ1-1; size: -; CDR3: ASSLGRGGLAF
V: TRBV20-1; J: TRBJ2-1; size: -; CDR3: SARDWSDEQF
V: TRBV4-3; J: TRBJ2-3; size: -; CDR3: ASSQDLTETDTQY
V: TRBV20-1; J: TRBJ2-7; size: many; CDR3: SAREFRDWYYEQY
V: TRBV12-3/TRBV12-4; J: TRBJ1-5; size: -; CDR3: ASGEWGRSNQPQH
V: TRBV7-9; J: TRBJ2-2; size: -; CDR3: ASSLEQGIAGELF
V: TRBV18; J: TRBJ2-1; size: few; CDR3: ASSIQVWEQF
V: TRBV20-1; J: TRBJ2-4; size: -; CDR3: SARVLRDVGLLAKNIQY
V: TRBV5-1; J: TRBJ2-7; size: many; CDR3: ASSLNIYEQY
V: TRBV28; J: TRBJ2-1; size: few; CDR3: ASSYSSFKQF
V: TRBV5-6; J: TRBJ2-7; size: few; CDR3: ASSLAGGWEQY
V: TRBV4-3; J: TRBJ1-6; size: many; CDR3: ASSQDRGDSPLH
V: TRBV20-1; J: TRBJ1-5; size: -; CDR3: CARAGTGLLGQPQH
V: TRBV20-1; J: TRBJ2-3; size: few; CDR3: SALTGWDDTQY
V: TRBV7-2; J: TRBJ2-5; size: few; CDR3: ASSQALGTSGTQY
V: TRBV29-1; J: TRBJ2-2; size: -; CDR3: SVDYGGGSGGELF
V: TRBV3-1; J: TRBJ1-4; size: -; CDR3: ASSLTGDNEKLF
V: TRBV21-1; J: TRBJ2-2; size: -; CDR3: ASSKAGSGGRTGELF
V: TRBV28; J: TRBJ1-1; size: many; CDR3: ASSQGQGIEAF
V: TRBV27; J: TRBJ1-1; size: -; CDR3: ASSQGRTEAF
V: TRBV4-1; J: TRBJ2-3; size: few; CDR3: ASRGFSTDTQY
V: TRBV5-6; J: TRBJ2-7; size: many; CDR3: ASSFFRGEQY
V: TRBV5-6; J: TRBJ2-5; size: -; CDR3: ASSLEGIISEETQY
V: TRBV3-1; J: TRBJ2-7; size: once; CDR3: ASSQDRRRSYEQY
V: TRBV7-8; J: TRBJ2-5; size: few; CDR3: ASSSDGRPQETQY
V: TRBV5-1; J: TRBJ2-7; size: -; CDR3: ASSFSRAGAYEQY
V: TRBV12-3/TRBV12-4; J: TRBJ2-2; size: -; CDR3: ASSLANRRKGNTGELF
V: TRBV10-2; J: TRBJ2-1; size: large; CDR3: ASSENGGPRDEQF
V: TRBV20-1; J: TRBJ1-6; size: few; CDR3: SARKREDRVGSPLH
V: TRBV6-6; J: TRBJ1-1; size: -; CDR3: AADRTL
V: TRBV7-9; J: TRBJ2-2; size: few; CDR3: ASTMGLAGTGELF
V: TRBV7-9; J: TRBJ2-5; size: few; CDR3: ASRRSGEETQY
V: TRBV7-8; J: TRBJ2-7; size: few; CDR3: ASSLGGQTYEQY
V: TRBV6-1; J: TRBJ1-2; size: few; CDR3: ASTPDGSAYGYT
V: TRBV6-5; J: TRBJ1-2; size: few; CDR3: ASSYSSLYGYT
V: TRBV4-1; J: TRBJ2-7; size: -; CDR3: ASSQVDGTRRWYEQY
V: TRBV20-1; J: TRBJ2-5; size: few; CDR3: SARGALGQETQY
V: TRBV20-1; J: TRBJ1-2; size: few; CDR3: SAQGQGGLSYGYT
V: TRBV19; J: TRBJ2-7; size: -; CDR3: ASSIPTTGDEQY
V: TRBV5-1; J: TRBJ2-1; size: few; CDR3: ASSMTQDSLNEQF
V: TRBV5-1; J: TRBJ1-2; size: few; CDR3: ASSLDTGQGYGYT
V: TRBV21-1; J: TRBJ2-7; size: few; CDR3: ASSKRAGRGTYEQY
V: TRBV4-2; J: TRBJ2-1; size: -; CDR3: ASSQIPRGRFESPPV
V: TRBV2; J: TRBJ2-3; size: -; CDR3: ASTGQAVTDTQY
V: TRBV18; J: TRBJ2-5; size: -; CDR3: ASSPPSLEETQY
V: TRBV29-1; J: TRBJ2-1; size: few; CDR3: SVILGRRDYNEQF
V: TRBV20-1; J: TRBJ2-3; size: -; CDR3: SAREPRAGGDTQY
V: TRBV6-1; J: TRBJ1-1; size: -; CDR3: ASSVGGAENTEAF
V: TRBV6-1; J: TRBJ1-1; size: many; CDR3: ASSSGTGGLGWSF